This is a list of T cell receptor beta chains from one sample in a study of blood T cell repertoires in COVID-19. TCRdb's copy holds only in-frame clones and misses some; the assay was immunoSEQ multiplex PCR. The sample consists of 95,000 to 130,000 clones, 70% to 90% of them appearing once. The sample was peripheral blood. All receptors come from a man younger than 45 with acute or convalescent COVID-19. Both conserved end residues are part of each CDR3. A D gene is named only where the DNA matches it firmly. The size field is filled for only some rows; it gives once, few, many or a size class.

clone_size,v_call,d_call,j_call,cdr3_nt,cdr3_aa
-,TRBV6-5,TRBD1,TRBJ1-2,TGTGCCAGCAGAAAACTACAGGGGGCGGAAGGCTACACCTTC,CASRKLQGAEGYTF
-,TRBV12-3/TRBV12-4,-,TRBJ1-2,TGTGCCAGCAGTTTGTCAGAGGTCTATGGCTACACCTTC,CASSLSEVYGYTF
-,TRBV23-1,-,TRBJ1-5,TGCGCCAGCAGTCCCGTTTCGGACACGCATCAGCCCCAGCATTTT,CASSPVSDTHQPQHF
-,TRBV15,-,TRBJ1-2,TGTGCCACCAGCAGATTCCAGAAGTCTAACTATGGCTACACCTTC,CATSRFQKSNYGYTF
-,TRBV2,TRBD1,TRBJ1-5,TGTGCCAGCAGTGGGACAGGGGGCCGTAATCAGCCCCAGCATTTT,CASSGTGGRNQPQHF
once,TRBV4-3,-,TRBJ2-2,TGCGCCAGCAGCCAATTTTCGGGGGTGGGTAACACCGGGGAGCTATTTTTT,CASSQFSGVGNTGELFF
-,TRBV9,TRBD2,TRBJ2-5,TGTGCCAGCAGCGTATCTAGCGGGAGAGAGACCCAGTACTTC,CASSVSSGRETQYF
-,TRBV27,-,TRBJ2-3,TGTGCCAGCAGTTTCTCCCCCTCAGGGGGGACAACAGATACGCAGTATTTT,CASSFSPSGGTTDTQYF
-,TRBV4-1,-,TRBJ1-1,TGCGCCAGCAGCCAAGAAAGAACAGATTGGAACACTGAAGCTTTCTTT,CASSQERTDWNTEAFF
-,TRBV10-2,TRBD1,TRBJ2-1,TGCGCCACCGGGACAGAGCCCCCGCCAGCGCAGTTCTTC,CATGTEPPPAQFF
-,TRBV9,-,TRBJ1-1,TGTGCCAGCAGCAATACAGGGTACACTGAAGCTTTCTTT,CASSNTGYTEAFF
-,TRBV6-6,TRBD2,TRBJ2-7,TGTGCCAGCAGCCTGACTAGCGGGGGGACCTACGAGCAGTACTTC,CASSLTSGGTYEQYF
-,TRBV19,-,TRBJ2-5,TGTGCCAGTAGTACCTTACAGGTTCAAGAGACCCAGTACTTC,CASSTLQVQETQYF
-,TRBV6-2/TRBV6-3,-,TRBJ1-5,TGTGCCAGCAGTCCCGGACAGATCAATCAGCCCCAGCATTTT,CASSPGQINQPQHF
-,TRBV5-6,-,TRBJ1-1,TGTGCCAGCAGCTTGCTGGCAGGCTCCCAAAGGGCTTTCTTT,CASSLLAGSQRAFF
-,TRBV28,TRBD1,TRBJ1-2,TGTGCCAGCAGTTTAATAGGGGACAGACTTAACTATGGCTACACCTTC,CASSLIGDRLNYGYTF
-,TRBV10-1,-,TRBJ1-5,TGCGCCAGCAGTGAGTCAGGGGGTCAGCCCCAGCATTTT,CASSESGGQPQHF
few,TRBV4-1,TRBD2,TRBJ2-3,TGCGCCAGCAGCCATCAGGGGGGTCTAGCGGGGTTTAATTTT,CASSHQGGLAGFNF
-,TRBV6-5,TRBD1,TRBJ1-2,TGTGCCAGCGGGAATAGGGACAGCCTATATGGCTACACCTTC,CASGNRDSLYGYTF
-,TRBV7-8,-,TRBJ1-1,TGTGCCAGCAGCTTAGTTGGCCCTACTGAAGCTTTCTTT,CASSLVGPTEAFF
-,TRBV11-2,TRBD2,TRBJ2-4,TGTGCCAGCAGCTTAATTCAGGGACTAGCGTTAGCCAAAAACATTCAGTACTTC,CASSLIQGLALAKNIQYF
-,TRBV30,-,TRBJ1-5,TGTGCCTGGAGTGCCATCAACAGGGCTGGTCAGCCCCAGCATTTT,CAWSAINRAGQPQHF
-,TRBV6-2/TRBV6-3,-,TRBJ2-1,TGTGCCAGCAGTTACTCTCTAATCAATGAGCAGTTCTTC,CASSYSLINEQFF
-,TRBV2,-,TRBJ2-2,TGTGCCAGCAGTGAAGGGCCGAACACCGGGGAGCTGTTTTTT,CASSEGPNTGELFF
-,TRBV6-1,TRBD1,TRBJ1-2,TGTGCCAGCAGTGAACCCGGGACAGACTTCTATGGCTACACCTTC,CASSEPGTDFYGYTF
-,TRBV10-3,-,TRBJ1-2,TGTGCCATCAGTCCTCAGGGAAAGGGCTACACCTTC,CAISPQGKGYTF
-,TRBV6-5,-,TRBJ2-1,TGTGCCAGCAAGGGGGGGACCTACAATGAGCAGTTCTTC,CASKGGTYNEQFF
-,TRBV29-1,TRBD1,TRBJ1-2,TGCAGCGTTGATGACAGGGGCGACTATGGCTACACCTTC,CSVDDRGDYGYTF
-,TRBV6-2/TRBV6-3,-,TRBJ1-1,TGTGCCAGCAGTTTCGGAGCTGAAGCTTTCTTT,CASSFGAEAFF
-,TRBV2,-,TRBJ1-1,TGTGCCAGCAGTGTGAAGGGAAGAGGGACTGAAGCTTTCTTT,CASSVKGRGTEAFF
-,TRBV5-1,TRBD1,TRBJ1-6,TGCGCCAGCAGCGTCGGACAGGATAATTCACCCCTCCACTTT,CASSVGQDNSPLHF
-,TRBV5-6,-,TRBJ1-2,TGTGCCAGCAGCGGACAGTATGACTATGGCTACACCTTC,CASSGQYDYGYTF
few,TRBV1,-,TRBJ1-5,TGCACCAGCGGGTACTACAGGGGTAGCAATCAGCCCCAGCATTTT,CTSGYYRGSNQPQHF
-,TRBV7-9,TRBD2,TRBJ2-1,TGTGCCAGCAGCCGACTAGCGGGAGTAGGTAATGAGCAGTTCTTC,CASSRLAGVGNEQFF
-,TRBV14,TRBD1,TRBJ2-1,TGTGCCAGCAGCCAGGACAGGGACTGGTACAATGAGCAGTTCTTC,CASSQDRDWYNEQFF